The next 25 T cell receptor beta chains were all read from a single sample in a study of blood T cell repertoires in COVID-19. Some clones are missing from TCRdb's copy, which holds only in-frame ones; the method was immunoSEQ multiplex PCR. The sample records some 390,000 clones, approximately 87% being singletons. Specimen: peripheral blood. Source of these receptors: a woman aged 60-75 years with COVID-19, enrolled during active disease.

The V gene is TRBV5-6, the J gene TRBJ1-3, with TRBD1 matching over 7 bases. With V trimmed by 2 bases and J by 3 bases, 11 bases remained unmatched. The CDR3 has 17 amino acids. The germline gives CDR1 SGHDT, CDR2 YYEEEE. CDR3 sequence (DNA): TGTGCCAGCAGCTTCCAGGAGGGGGCCGTTGGTGGAAACACCATATATTTT. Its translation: CASSFQEGAVGGNTIYF. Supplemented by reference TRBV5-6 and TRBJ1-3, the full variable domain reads DAGVTQSPTHLIKTRGQQVTLRCSPKSGHDTVSWYQQALGQGPQFIFQYYEEEERQRGNFPDRFSGHQFPNYSSELNVNALLLGDSALYLCASSFQEGAVGGNTIYFGEGSWLTVV.

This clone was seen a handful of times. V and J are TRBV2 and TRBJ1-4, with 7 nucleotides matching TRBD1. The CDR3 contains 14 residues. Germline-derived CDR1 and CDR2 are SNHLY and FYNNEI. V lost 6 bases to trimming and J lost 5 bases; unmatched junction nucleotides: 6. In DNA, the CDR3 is TGTGCCAGCAGGACAGGGCGCTACAATGAAAAACTGTTTTTT. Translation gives CASRTGRYNEKLFF.

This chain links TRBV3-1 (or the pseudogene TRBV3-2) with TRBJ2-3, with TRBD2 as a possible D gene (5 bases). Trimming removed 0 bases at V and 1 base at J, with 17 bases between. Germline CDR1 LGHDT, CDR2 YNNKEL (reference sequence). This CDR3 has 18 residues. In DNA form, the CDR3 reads TGTGCCAGCAGCCAAGATTGCCCCCGGACTGGATGCACAGATACGCAGTATTTT. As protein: CASSQDCPRTGCTDTQYF.

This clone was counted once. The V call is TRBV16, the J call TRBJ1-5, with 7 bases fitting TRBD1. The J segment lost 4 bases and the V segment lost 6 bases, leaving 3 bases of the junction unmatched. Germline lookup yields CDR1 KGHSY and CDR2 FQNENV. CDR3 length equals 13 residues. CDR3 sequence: CASSSQGNQPQHF. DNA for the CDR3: TGTGCCAGCAGTTCACAGGGGAATCAGCCCCAGCATTTT.

CDR3 residues: CATSRGGGRTTGELFF. DNA for the CDR3: TGTGCCACCAGCCGGGGCGGGGGGCGGACCACCGGGGAGCTGTTTTTT. The chain carries TRBV15 and TRBJ2-2, with 8 nucleotides matching TRBD2. CDR3 size: 16 residues. Losses at the gene ends were 5 bases for V and 4 bases for J; bases not matched to a gene: 9. The germline gives CDR1 LNHNV, CDR2 YYDKDF (reference sequence).

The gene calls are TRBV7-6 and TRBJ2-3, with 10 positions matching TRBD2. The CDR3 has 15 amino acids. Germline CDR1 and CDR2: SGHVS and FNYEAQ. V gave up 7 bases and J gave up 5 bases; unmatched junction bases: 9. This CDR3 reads CASNPAGGQGDTQYF. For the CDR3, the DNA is TGTGCCAGCAACCCAGCGGGGGGGCAGGGAGATACGCAGTATTTT.

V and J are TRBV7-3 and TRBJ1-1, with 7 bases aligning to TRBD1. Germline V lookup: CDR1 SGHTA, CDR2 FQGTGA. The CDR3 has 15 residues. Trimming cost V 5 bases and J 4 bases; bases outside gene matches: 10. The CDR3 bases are TGTGCCAGCAGCCCAAGAGCGACAGGGAGCACTGAAGCTTTCTTT. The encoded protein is CASSPRATGSTEAFF.

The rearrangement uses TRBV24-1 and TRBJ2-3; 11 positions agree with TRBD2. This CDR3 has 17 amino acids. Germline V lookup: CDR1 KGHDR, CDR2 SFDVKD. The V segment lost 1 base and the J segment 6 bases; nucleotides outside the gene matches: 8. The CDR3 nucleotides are TGTGCCACCAGTGATTTCCTCTCTAGCGGGGGGAAGGATACGCAGTATTTT. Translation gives CATSDFLSSGGKDTQYF.

CDR3 coding DNA: TGCGCCAGCAGCCAGGAGGAGACTAGCGGAGGGACAGATACGCAGTATTTT. This translates into CASSQEETSGGTDTQYF. This chain connects TRBV4-1 to TRBJ2-3, with 9 bases aligning to TRBD2. CDR3 length: 17 amino acids. With 3 bases clipped from V and 3 bases from J, the junction kept 10 bases outside the gene matches. Germline V CDR1 and CDR2: MGHRA, YSYEKL.

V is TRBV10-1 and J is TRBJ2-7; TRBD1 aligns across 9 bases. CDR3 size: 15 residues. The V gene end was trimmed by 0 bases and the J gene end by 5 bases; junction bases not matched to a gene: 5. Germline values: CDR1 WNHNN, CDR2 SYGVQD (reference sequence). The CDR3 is CASSESRTGVHEQYF. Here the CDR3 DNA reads TGCGCCAGCAGTGAGTCGAGGACAGGGGTCCACGAGCAGTACTTC.

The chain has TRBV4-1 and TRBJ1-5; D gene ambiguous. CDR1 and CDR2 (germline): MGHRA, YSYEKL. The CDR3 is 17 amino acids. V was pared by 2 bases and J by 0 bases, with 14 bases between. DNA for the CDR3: TGCGCCAGCAGCCAACTCCAAGCCCCGTATAGCAATCAGCCCCAGCATTTT. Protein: CASSQLQAPYSNQPQHF.

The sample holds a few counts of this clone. CDR3 nucleotide sequence: TGTGCCACCAGAGGGGGCCCTAACACCGGGGAGCTGTTTTTT. Translation: CATRGGPNTGELFF. The rearrangement links TRBV19 to TRBJ2-2; 7 bases are a match to TRBD1. CDR1 and CDR2 (germline): LNHDA, SQIVND (reference sequence). The trim removed 10 bases at V and 2 bases at J, leaving 7 bases unmatched. The CDR3 runs 14 residues.

CDR3 protein: CASSQRGWLEQGQNSGNTIYF. As DNA, the CDR3 is TGTGCCAGCAGCCAAAGAGGGTGGCTGGAGCAGGGACAAAACTCTGGAAACACCATATATTTT. The chain employs TRBV4-2 and TRBJ1-3; maybe TRBD1 (6 bases). The CDR3 covers 21 residues. V lost 2 bases, J lost 0 bases, and 26 bases lay in between. The germline V gene encodes CDR1 LGHNA and CDR2 YNFKEQ.

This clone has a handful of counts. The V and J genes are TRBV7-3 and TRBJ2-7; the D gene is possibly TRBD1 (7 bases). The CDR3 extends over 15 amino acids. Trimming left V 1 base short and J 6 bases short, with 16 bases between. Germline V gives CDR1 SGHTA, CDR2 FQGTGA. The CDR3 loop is CASSLNGGGASEQYF. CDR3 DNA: TGTGCCAGCAGCTTAAATGGAGGGGGCGCGTCCGAGCAGTACTTC.

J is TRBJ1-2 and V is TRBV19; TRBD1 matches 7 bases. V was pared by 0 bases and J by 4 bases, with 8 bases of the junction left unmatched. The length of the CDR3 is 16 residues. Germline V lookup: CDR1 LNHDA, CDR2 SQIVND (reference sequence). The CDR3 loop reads CASSIDLADRVYGYTF. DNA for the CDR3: TGTGCCAGTAGTATAGATCTTGCCGACAGGGTCTATGGCTACACCTTC.

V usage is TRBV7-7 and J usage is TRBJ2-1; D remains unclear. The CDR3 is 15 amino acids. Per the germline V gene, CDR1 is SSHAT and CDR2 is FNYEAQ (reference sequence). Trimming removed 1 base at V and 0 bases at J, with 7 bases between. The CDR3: CASSLEPSSYNEQFF. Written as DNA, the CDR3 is TGTGCCAGCAGCTTAGAACCGAGCTCCTACAATGAGCAGTTCTTC.

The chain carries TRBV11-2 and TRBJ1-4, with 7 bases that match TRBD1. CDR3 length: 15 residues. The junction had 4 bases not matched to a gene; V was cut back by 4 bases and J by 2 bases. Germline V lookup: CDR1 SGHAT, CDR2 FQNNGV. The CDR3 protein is CASSSGQVTNEKLFF. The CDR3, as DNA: TGTGCCAGCAGCTCTGGACAGGTTACTAATGAAAAACTGTTTTTT.

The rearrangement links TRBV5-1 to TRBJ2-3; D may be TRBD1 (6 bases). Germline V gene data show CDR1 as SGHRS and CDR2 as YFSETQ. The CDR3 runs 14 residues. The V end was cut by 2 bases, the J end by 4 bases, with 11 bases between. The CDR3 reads CASSLQGSPDTQYF. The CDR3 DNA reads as TGCGCCAGCAGCTTACAGGGAAGCCCAGATACGCAGTATTTT.

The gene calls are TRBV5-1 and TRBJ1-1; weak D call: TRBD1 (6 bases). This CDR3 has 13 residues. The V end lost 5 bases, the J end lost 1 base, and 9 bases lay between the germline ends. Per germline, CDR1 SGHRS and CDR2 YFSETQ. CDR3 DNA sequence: TGCGCCAGCAGAATACAGGGGAACACTGAAGCTTTCTTT. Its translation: CASRIQGNTEAFF.

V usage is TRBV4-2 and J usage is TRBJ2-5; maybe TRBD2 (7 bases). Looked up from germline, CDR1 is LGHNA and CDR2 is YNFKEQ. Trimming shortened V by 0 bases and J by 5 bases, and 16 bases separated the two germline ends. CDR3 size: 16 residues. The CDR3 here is CASSQEAGAEGETQYF. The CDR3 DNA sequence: TGTGCCAGCAGCCAAGAGGCGGGGGCCGAGGGGGAGACCCAGTACTTC.

CDR3 loop: CAISESWDRDSYEQYF. CDR3 sequence (DNA): TGTGCCATCAGTGAGTCGTGGGACAGGGACTCCTACGAGCAGTACTTC. This chain joins TRBV10-3 and TRBJ2-7; 9 positions match TRBD1. The germline CDR1 and CDR2 sequences are ENHRY and SYGVKD. V trimming: 0 bases; J trimming: 0 bases; junction bases outside the gene matches: 3. This CDR3 has 16 residues.

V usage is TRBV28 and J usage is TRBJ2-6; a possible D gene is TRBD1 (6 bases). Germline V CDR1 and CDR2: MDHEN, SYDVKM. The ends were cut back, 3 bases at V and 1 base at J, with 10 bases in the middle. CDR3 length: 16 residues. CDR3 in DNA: TGTGCCAGCAGTTTCCGTGGACAGTCTGGGGCCAACGTCCTGACTTTC. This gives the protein CASSFRGQSGANVLTF.

CDR3 protein: CASGLFGGQEAFF. In DNA form, the CDR3 reads TGTGCTAGTGGTTTATTTGGGGGCCAAGAAGCTTTCTTT. The rearrangement links TRBV12-5 to TRBJ1-1, with D maybe TRBD1 (6 bases). V lost 3 bases, J lost 8 bases, and 13 bases lay in between. CDR3 length: 13 amino acids. CDR1 LGHNT and CDR2 FRNRAP come from the germline V gene.

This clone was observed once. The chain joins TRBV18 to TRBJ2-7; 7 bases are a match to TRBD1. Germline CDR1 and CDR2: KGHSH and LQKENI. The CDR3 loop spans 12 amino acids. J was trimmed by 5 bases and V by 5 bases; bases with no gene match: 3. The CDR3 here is CASSATGDEQYF. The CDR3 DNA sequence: TGTGCCAGCTCAGCTACAGGGGACGAGCAGTACTTC.

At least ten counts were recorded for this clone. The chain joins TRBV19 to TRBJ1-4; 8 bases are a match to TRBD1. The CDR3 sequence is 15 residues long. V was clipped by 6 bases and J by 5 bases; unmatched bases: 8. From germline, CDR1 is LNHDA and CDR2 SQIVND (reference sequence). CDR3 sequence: CASRTGTGENEKLFF. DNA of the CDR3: TGTGCCAGTAGAACCGGGACAGGCGAAAATGAAAAACTGTTTTTT. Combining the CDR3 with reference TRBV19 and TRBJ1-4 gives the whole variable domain DGGITQSPKYLFRKEGQNVTLSCEQNLNHDAMYWYRQDPGQGLRLIYYSQIVNDFQKGDIAEGYSVSREKKESFPLTVTSAQKNPTAFYLCASRTGTGENEKLFFGSGTQLSVL.